These T cell receptor beta chains were read from a single sample in a study of blood T cell repertoires in COVID-19. Only in-frame clones appear in the TCRdb table, and some are missing; sequencing was by immunoSEQ multiplex PCR. The data show under 250,000 clones, over 75% seen once. Input material: PBMCs or T cells enriched from blood (not recorded which). These receptors all come from a woman between 45 and 65 years old with acute COVID-19. Each CDR3 is given with its conserved first and last residue. A D gene is named only where the DNA matches it firmly. Clone size is not always given. Where it is, it says once, few, many or a class for expanded clones.

len	abundance	v_gene	j_gene	d_gene	CDR3aa	CDR3nt
17	once	TRBV10-2	TRBJ2-6	NA	CASQATRPLSGANVLTF	TGCGCCAGCCAAGCCACCCGCCCGTTATCTGGGGCCAACGTCCTGACTTTC
14	few	TRBV19	TRBJ2-5	TRBD2	CASSPGLAGQTQYF	TGTGCCAGTAGTCCGGGACTAGCCGGACAGACCCAGTACTTC
11	NA	TRBV18	TRBJ1-2	TRBD1	CATRGVYGYTF	TGTGCCACCAGGGGGGTCTATGGCTACACCTTC
15	NA	TRBV5-4	TRBJ2-7	NA	CASSPRAGDPYEQYF	TGTGCCAGCAGCCCAAGAGCAGGGGACCCCTACGAGCAGTACTTC
14	NA	TRBV9	TRBJ1-2	NA	CASSGMTGGRGYTF	TGTGCCAGCAGCGGGATGACGGGGGGGCGTGGCTACACCTTC
15	NA	TRBV7-9	TRBJ2-1	TRBD1	CASSFSEQGANEQFF	TGTGCCAGCAGCTTTTCCGAGCAGGGGGCCAATGAGCAGTTCTTC
16	NA	TRBV27	TRBJ1-2	TRBD1	CASSLTSADRANGYTF	TGTGCCAGCAGTTTAACCTCGGCCGACAGGGCTAATGGCTACACCTTC
14	NA	TRBV5-1	TRBJ1-1	TRBD1	CASSLNRGGVEAFF	TGCGCCAGCAGCTTGAACAGGGGGGGCGTTGAAGCTTTCTTT
13	NA	TRBV29-1	TRBJ2-4	TRBD1	CSVEGQGKNIQYF	TGCAGCGTTGAAGGACAGGGAAAAAACATTCAGTACTTC
15	few	TRBV11-2	TRBJ2-7	TRBD2	CASSRTSGGSYEQYF	TGTGCCAGCAGTCGGACTAGCGGTGGATCCTACGAGCAGTACTTC
16	few	TRBV7-2	TRBJ1-4	NA	CASSYFRVSNNEKLFF	TGTGCCAGCAGCTATTTCCGGGTCTCTAATAATGAAAAACTGTTTTTT
16	NA	TRBV6-5	TRBJ1-2	TRBD1	CASSYSPGQGGNGYTF	TGTGCCAGCAGTTACTCCCCGGGACAGGGGGGGAATGGCTACACCTTC
12	NA	TRBV20-1	TRBJ1-5	NA	CSASSLNQPQHF	TGCAGTGCTAGTAGCTTGAATCAGCCCCAGCATTTT
12	NA	TRBV12-3/TRBV12-4	TRBJ1-6	NA	CASRRPLTPLHF	TGTGCCAGCAGGCGTCCTCTTACCCCCCTCCACTTT
16	NA	TRBV18	TRBJ2-7	TRBD2	CASSPSGVAGVYEQYF	TGTGCCAGCTCTCCTTCAGGAGTAGCGGGGGTCTACGAGCAGTACTTC
15	NA	TRBV19	TRBJ1-5	NA	CASSIEGQGSAPQHF	TGTGCCAGTAGTATAGAAGGGCAGGGCTCGGCGCCCCAGCATTTT
14	NA	TRBV4-3	TRBJ2-2	NA	CASSQGTGTGELFF	TGCGCCAGCAGCCAGGGGACTGGTACCGGGGAGCTGTTTTTT
14	NA	TRBV18	TRBJ2-7	NA	CASSPLAGDHEQYF	TGTGCCAGCTCACCACTGGCAGGGGACCACGAGCAGTACTTC